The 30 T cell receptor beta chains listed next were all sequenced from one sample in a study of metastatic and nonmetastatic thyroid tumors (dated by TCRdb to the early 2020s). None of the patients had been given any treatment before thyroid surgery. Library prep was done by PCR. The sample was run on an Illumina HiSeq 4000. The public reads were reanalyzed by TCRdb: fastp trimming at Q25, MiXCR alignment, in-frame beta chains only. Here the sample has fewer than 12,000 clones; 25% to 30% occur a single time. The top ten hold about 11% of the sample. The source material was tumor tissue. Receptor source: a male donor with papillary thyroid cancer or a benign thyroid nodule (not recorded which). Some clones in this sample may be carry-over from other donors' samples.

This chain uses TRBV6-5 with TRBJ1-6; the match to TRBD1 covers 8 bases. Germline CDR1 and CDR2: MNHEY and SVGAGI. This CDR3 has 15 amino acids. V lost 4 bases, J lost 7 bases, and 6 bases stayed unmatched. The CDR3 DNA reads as TGTGCCAGCAGTTGGAGAGGACAGGGCAATTCACCCCTCCACTTT. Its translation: CASSWRGQGNSPLHF.

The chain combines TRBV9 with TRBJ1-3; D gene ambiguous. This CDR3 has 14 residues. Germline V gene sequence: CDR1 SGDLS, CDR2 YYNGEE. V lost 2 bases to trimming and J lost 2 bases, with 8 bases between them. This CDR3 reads CASSVSQPGNTIYF. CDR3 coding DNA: TGTGCCAGCAGCGTTAGTCAGCCTGGAAACACCATATATTTT.

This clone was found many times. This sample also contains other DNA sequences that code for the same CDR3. CDR3 residues: CAWSLGQIYEQYF. The CDR3 nucleotides are TGTGCCTGGAGTTTAGGACAGATCTACGAGCAGTACTTC. This chain uses TRBV30 with TRBJ2-7, with D possibly TRBD1 on 6 matching bases. Trimming took 2 bases from V and 3 from J, leaving 11 bases between them. The germline V gene encodes CDR1 GTSNPN and CDR2 SVGIG (reference sequence). The CDR3 contains 13 residues. Together with reference TRBV30 and TRBJ2-7, the CDR3 gives the full variable domain: SQTIHQWPATLVQPVGSPLSLECTVEGTSNPNLYWYRQAAGRGLQLLFYSVGIGQISSEVPQNLSASRPQDRQFILSSKKLLLSDSGFYLCAWSLGQIYEQYFGPGTRLTVT.

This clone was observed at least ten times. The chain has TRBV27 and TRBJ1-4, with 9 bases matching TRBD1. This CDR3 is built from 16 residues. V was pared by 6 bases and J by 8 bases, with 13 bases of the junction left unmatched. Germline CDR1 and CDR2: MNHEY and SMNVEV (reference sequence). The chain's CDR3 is CASRPIRTGAREKLFF. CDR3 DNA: TGTGCCAGCAGGCCAATCCGGACAGGGGCGCGGGAAAAACTGTTTTTT.

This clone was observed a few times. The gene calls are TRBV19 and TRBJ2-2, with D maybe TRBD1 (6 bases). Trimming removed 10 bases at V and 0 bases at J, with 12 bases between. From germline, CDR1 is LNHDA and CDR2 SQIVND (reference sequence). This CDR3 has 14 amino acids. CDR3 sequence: CATKRTANTGELFF. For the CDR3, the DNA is TGTGCCACAAAAAGGACAGCGAACACCGGGGAGCTGTTTTTT.

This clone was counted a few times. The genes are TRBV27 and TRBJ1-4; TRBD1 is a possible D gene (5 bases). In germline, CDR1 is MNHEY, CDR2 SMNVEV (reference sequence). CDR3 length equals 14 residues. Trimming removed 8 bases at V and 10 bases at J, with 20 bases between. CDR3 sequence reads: CASSTQSRVGKLFF. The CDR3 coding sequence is TGTGCCAGCTCAACCCAATCCAGGGTGGGAAAACTGTTTTTT.

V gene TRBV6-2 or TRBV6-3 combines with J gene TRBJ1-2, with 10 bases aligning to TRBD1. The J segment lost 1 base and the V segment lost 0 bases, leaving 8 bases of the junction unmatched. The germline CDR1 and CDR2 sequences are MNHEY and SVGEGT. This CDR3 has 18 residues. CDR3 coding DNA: TGTGCCAGCAGTTACTCCGGGACAGGGGCTCCTGTTAACTATGGCTACACCTTC. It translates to CASSYSGTGAPVNYGYTF.

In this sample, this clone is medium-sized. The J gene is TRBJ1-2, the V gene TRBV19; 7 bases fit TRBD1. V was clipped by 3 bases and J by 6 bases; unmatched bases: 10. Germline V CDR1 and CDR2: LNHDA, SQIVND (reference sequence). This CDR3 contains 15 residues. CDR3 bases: TGTGCCAGTAGTATGGCCCCCGACAGGGTAAATGGCTACACCTTC. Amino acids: CASSMAPDRVNGYTF.

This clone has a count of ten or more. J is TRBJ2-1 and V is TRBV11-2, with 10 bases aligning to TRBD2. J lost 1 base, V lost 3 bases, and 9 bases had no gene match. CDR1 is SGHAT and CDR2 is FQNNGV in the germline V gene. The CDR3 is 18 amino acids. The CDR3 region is CASSFQVAGGRSYNEQFF. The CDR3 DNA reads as TGTGCCAGCAGCTTTCAAGTAGCGGGAGGTAGATCCTACAATGAGCAGTTCTTC.

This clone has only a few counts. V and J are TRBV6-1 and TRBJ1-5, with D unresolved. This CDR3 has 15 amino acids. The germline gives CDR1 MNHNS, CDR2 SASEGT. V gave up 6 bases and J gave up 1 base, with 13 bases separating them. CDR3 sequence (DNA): TGTGCCAGCAGGCTAGGTCCGTTGAGCAATCAGCCCCAGCATTTT. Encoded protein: CASRLGPLSNQPQHF.

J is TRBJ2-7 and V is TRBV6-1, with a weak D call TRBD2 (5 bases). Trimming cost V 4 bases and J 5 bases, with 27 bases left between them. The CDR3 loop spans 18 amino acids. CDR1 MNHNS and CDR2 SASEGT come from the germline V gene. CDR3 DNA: TGTGCCAGCAGTGGGATAACCACCCTGGACTTTTTCCTGGACGAGCAGTACTTC. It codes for CASSGITTLDFFLDEQYF.

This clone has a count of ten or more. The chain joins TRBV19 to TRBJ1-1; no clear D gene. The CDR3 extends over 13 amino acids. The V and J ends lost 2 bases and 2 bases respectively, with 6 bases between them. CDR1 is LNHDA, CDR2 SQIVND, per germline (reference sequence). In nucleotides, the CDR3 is TGTGCCAGTAGTATACTAGATAACACTGAAGCTTTCTTT. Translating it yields CASSILDNTEAFF.

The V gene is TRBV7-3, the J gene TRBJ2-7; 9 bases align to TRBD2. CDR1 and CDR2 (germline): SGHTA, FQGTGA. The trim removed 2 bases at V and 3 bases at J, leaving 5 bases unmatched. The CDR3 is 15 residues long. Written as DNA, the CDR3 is TGTGCCAGCAGCTTAGAAAGCGGGGGGAGCTACGAGCAGTACTTC. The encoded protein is CASSLESGGSYEQYF.

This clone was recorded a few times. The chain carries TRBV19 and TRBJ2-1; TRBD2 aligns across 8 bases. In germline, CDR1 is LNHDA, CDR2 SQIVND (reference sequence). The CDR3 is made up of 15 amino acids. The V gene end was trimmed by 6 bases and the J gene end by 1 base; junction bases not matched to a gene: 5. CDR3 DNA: TGTGCCAGTAGAAAAACTAGCGGATCCTACAATGAGCAGTTCTTC. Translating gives CASRKTSGSYNEQFF.

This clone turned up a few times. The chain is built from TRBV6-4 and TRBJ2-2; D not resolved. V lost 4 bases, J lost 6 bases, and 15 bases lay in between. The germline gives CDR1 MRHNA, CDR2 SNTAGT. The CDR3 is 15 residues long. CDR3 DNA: TGTGCCAGCAGTGGGGGTTTCGGTAGCCCCGGGGAGCTGTTTTTT. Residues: CASSGGFGSPGELFF.

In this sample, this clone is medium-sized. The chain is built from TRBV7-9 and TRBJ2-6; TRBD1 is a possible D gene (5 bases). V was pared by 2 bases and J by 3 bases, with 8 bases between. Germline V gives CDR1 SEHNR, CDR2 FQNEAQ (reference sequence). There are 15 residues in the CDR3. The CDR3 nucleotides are TGTGCCAGCAGCTTAAAGGGGCTTGGGGCCAACGTCCTGACTTTC. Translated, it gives CASSLKGLGANVLTF.

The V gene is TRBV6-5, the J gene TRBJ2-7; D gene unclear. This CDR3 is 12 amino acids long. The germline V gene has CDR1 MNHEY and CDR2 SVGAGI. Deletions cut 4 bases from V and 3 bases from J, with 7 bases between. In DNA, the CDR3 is TGTGCCAGCAGTTTAGGTGGCTACGAGCAGTACTTC. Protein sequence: CASSLGGYEQYF.

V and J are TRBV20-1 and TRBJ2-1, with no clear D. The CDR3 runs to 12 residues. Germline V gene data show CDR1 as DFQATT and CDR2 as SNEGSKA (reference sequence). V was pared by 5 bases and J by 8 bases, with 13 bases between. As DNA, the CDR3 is TGCAGTGCTCCCCGGAGAGGCGATGAGCAGTTCTTC. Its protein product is CSAPRRGDEQFF.

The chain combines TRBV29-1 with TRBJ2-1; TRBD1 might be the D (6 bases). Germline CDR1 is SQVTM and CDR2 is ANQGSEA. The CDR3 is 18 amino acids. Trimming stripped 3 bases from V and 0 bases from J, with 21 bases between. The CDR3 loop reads CSVEGDTRSMCSYNEQFF. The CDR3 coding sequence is TGCAGCGTTGAGGGGGACACAAGAAGTATGTGCTCCTACAATGAGCAGTTCTTC.

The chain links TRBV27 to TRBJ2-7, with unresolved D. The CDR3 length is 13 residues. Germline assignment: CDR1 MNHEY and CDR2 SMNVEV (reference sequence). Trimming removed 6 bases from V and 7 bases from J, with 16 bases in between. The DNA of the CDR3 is TGTGCCAGCAGCGAGCGACCCGGGCGGGAGCAGTACTTC. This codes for CASSERPGREQYF.

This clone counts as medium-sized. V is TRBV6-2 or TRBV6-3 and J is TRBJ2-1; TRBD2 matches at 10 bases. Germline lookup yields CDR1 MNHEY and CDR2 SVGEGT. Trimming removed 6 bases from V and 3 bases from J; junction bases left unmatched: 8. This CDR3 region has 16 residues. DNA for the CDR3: TGTGCCAGCAGGGGGGAACTAGCGGGAATCTACAATGAGCAGTTCTTC. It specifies CASRGELAGIYNEQFF.

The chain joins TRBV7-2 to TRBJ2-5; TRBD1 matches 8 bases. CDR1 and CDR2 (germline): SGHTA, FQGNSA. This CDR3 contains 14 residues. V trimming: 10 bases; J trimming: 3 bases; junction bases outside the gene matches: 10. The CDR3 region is CAINSYRGKETQYF. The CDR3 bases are TGTGCCATCAACTCCTACAGGGGGAAAGAGACCCAGTACTTC.

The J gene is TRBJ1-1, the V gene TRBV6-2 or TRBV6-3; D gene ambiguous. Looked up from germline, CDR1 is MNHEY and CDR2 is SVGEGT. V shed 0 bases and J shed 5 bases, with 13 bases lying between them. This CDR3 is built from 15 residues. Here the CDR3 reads CASSYSSVTGTEAFF. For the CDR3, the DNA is TGTGCCAGCAGTTACTCTTCAGTTACTGGGACTGAAGCTTTCTTT.

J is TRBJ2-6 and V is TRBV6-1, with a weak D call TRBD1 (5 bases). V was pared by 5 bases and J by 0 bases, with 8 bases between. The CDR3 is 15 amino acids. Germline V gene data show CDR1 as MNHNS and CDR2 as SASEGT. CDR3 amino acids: CASSRGDSGANVLTF. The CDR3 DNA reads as TGTGCCAGCAGTAGGGGCGACTCTGGGGCCAACGTCCTGACTTTC.

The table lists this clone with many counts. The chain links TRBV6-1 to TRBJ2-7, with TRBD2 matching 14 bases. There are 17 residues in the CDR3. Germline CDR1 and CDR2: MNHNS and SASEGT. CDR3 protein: CAGRRTGLAGVGYEQYV. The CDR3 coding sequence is TGTGCCGGCAGACGAACGGGACTAGCGGGAGTGGGCTACGAGCAGTACGTC.

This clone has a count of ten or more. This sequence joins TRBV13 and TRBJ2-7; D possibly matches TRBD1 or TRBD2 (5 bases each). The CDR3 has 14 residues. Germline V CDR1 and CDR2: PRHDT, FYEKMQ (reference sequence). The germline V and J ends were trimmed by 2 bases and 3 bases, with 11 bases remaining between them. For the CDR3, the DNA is TGTGCCAGCAGCTTACGGTCGGGGCACTACGAGCAGTACGTC. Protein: CASSLRSGHYEQYV.

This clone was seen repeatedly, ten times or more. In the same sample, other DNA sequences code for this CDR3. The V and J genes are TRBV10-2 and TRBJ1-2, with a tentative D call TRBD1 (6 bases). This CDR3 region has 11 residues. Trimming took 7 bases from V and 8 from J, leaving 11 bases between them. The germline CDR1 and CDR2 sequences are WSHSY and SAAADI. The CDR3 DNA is TGCGCCAGCACATATGGACAGGGCTACACCTTC. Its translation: CASTYGQGYTF.

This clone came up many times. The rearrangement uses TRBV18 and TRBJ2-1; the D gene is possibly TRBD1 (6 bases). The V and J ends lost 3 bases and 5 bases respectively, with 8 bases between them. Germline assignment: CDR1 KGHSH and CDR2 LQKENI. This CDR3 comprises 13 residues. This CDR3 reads CASSPGTNNEQFF. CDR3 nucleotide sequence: TGTGCCAGCTCACCTGGGACAAACAATGAGCAGTTCTTC.

The CDR3 nucleotides read TGTGCCAGCAGTTCGACTAGCGGGAGGCTCGAGCAGTACTTC. It encodes CASSSTSGRLEQYF. This rearrangement joins TRBV12-3 or TRBV12-4 to TRBJ2-7; TRBD2 aligns across 13 bases. The length of the CDR3 is 14 residues. Germline trimming cut 4 bases from V and 6 bases from J; bases unmatched to any gene: 3.

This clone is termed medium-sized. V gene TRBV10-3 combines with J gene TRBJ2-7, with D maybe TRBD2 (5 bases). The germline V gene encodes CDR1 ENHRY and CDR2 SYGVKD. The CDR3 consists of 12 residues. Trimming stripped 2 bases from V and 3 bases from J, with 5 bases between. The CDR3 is CAISETSYEQYF. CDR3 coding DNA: TGTGCCATCAGTGAGACTAGCTACGAGCAGTACTTC.